Presented here are 14 T cell receptor beta chains from one specimen sequenced in a study of T cell responses to AZD1222 COVID-19 vaccine. Libraries were prepared by immunoSEQ multiplex PCR; TCRdb keeps only in-frame clonotypes and omits some of them. The sample contains approximately 150,000 clones, 94% of which appear only once. This material consisted of peripheral blood, taken on day 0 of AZD1222 vaccination. The receptors stem from an adult in good health.

V is TRBV10-1 and J is TRBJ1-1; perhaps TRBD1 as D (5 bases). The V and J ends lost 7 bases and 2 bases respectively, with 11 bases between them. Germline V gene sequence: CDR1 WNHNN, CDR2 SYGVQD (reference sequence). This CDR3 spans 13 amino acids. The CDR3 protein is CASTLTVNTEAFF. The CDR3 nucleotides read TGCGCCAGCACCTTGACAGTAAACACTGAAGCTTTCTTT.

The chain recombines TRBV5-4 with TRBJ2-3; possibly TRBD2 for D (5 bases). The CDR3 has 14 amino acids. V gave up 4 bases and J gave up 3 bases, with 12 bases separating them. CDR1 is SGHNT, CDR2 YYREEE, per germline (reference sequence). CDR3 in DNA: TGTGCCAGCAGCCCGGGAATCGGAACAGATACGCAGTATTTT. Translation gives CASSPGIGTDTQYF.

The V gene is TRBV2, the J gene TRBJ1-1; D call uncertain. This CDR3 region has 10 residues. Between the trimmed V and J ends, which lost 7 bases and 8 bases, there was a span of 8 bases. The germline gives CDR1 SNHLY, CDR2 FYNNEI. In nucleotides, the CDR3 is TGTGCCAGCAATATAAGAGAAGCTTTCTTT. It specifies CASNIREAFF. Filled out from reference TRBV2 and TRBJ1-1, the complete variable domain reads EPEVTQTPSHQVTQMGQEVILRCVPISNHLYFYWYRQILGQKVEFLVSFYNNEISEKSEIFDDQFSVERPDGSNFTLKIRSTKLEDSAMYFCASNIREAFFGQGTRLTVV.

The chain is built from TRBV7-2 and TRBJ1-4, with TRBD1 matching over 8 bases. J gave up 7 bases and V 1 base, and 5 bases lay outside the gene matches. Germline V CDR1 and CDR2: SGHTA, FQGNSA. The CDR3 length is 15 residues. The CDR3 region is CASSLVAGGGEKLFF. The DNA for the CDR3 is TGTGCCAGCAGCTTAGTAGCAGGGGGCGGTGAAAAACTGTTTTTT. The complete variable domain, with remaining parts taken from reference TRBV7-2 and TRBJ1-4, reads GAGVSQSPSNKVTEKGKDVELRCDPISGHTALYWYRQSLGQGLEFLIYFQGNSAPDKSGLPSDRFSAERTGGSVSTLTIQRTQQEDSAVYLCASSLVAGGGEKLFFGSGTQLSVL.

This sequence joins TRBV6-5 and TRBJ2-1; 8 bases align to TRBD2. V gave up 6 bases and J gave up 9 bases; unmatched junction bases: 13. Looked up from germline, CDR1 is MNHEY and CDR2 is SVGAGI. The CDR3 is made up of 15 amino acids. Written as DNA, the CDR3 is TGTGCCAGCAGAACGAGGCGGGGGGAATCCCGTGAGCAGTTCTTC. Its protein product is CASRTRRGESREQFF.

This chain connects TRBV10-2 to TRBJ1-2; possibly TRBD1 for D (5 bases). In germline, CDR1 is WSHSY, CDR2 SAAADI. The V and J ends lost 8 bases and 0 bases respectively, with 16 bases between them. The CDR3 runs 15 residues. DNA of the CDR3: TGCGCCAGCCTAGGGGCGAATTTAGCTAACTATGGCTACACCTTC. Protein sequence: CASLGANLANYGYTF.

This sequence joins TRBV10-3 and TRBJ2-3; D may match TRBD1 or TRBD2 (5 bases each). Trimming took off 4 bases at V and 2 bases at J, with 10 bases between the two ends. The CDR3 extends over 14 amino acids. Germline V gives CDR1 ENHRY, CDR2 SYGVKD. The CDR3 protein is CAISVGAITDTQYF. The DNA of the CDR3 is TGTGCCATCAGTGTCGGGGCTATCACAGATACGCAGTATTTT.

The rearrangement links TRBV30 to TRBJ1-5; possibly TRBD1 for D (5 bases). CDR3 size: 15 residues. The germline V and J ends were trimmed by 3 bases and 7 bases, with 19 bases remaining between them. Germline CDR1 GTSNPN, CDR2 SVGIG (reference sequence). The CDR3 region is CAWSAGTAGGQPQHF. CDR3 DNA sequence: TGTGCCTGGAGCGCCGGGACGGCCGGCGGGCAGCCCCAGCATTTT. Combining the CDR3 with reference TRBV30 and TRBJ1-5 gives the whole variable domain SQTIHQWPATLVQPVGSPLSLECTVEGTSNPNLYWYRQAAGRGLQLLFYSVGIGQISSEVPQNLSASRPQDRQFILSSKKLLLSDSGFYLCAWSAGTAGGQPQHFGDGTRLSIL.

The rearrangement uses TRBV27 and TRBJ1-1, with D possibly being TRBD1 (5 bases). CDR1 MNHEY and CDR2 SMNVEV come from the germline V gene (reference sequence). The CDR3 totals 17 residues. The V end lost 6 bases, the J end lost 4 bases, and 24 bases lay between the germline ends. CDR3 nucleotide sequence: TGTGCCAGCAGACCCGTAGTGGGCCGGGGGTTTGGCACTGAAGCTTTCTTT. This sequence encodes CASRPVVGRGFGTEAFF.

The V and J genes are TRBV9 and TRBJ2-5; D unresolved. The V end was cut by 3 bases, the J end by 3 bases, with 12 bases between. The CDR3 is 14 residues long. Germline values: CDR1 SGDLS, CDR2 YYNGEE. The CDR3 DNA reads as TGTGCCAGCAGCGCTACGCTCTCCGAAGAGACCCAGTACTTC. Translating gives CASSATLSEETQYF.

Turning to this clone: Additional DNA sequences in this sample encode the identical CDR3. The rearrangement uses TRBV4-1 and TRBJ1-3, with D unresolved. There are 13 residues in the CDR3. V was clipped by 2 bases and J by 4 bases, with 6 bases between them. The germline gives CDR1 MGHRA, CDR2 YSYEKL. The CDR3 loop is CASSQTRGNTIYF. The CDR3 nucleotides are TGCGCCAGCAGCCAAACGCGGGGAAACACCATATATTTT.

This clone was seen a few times. The genes are TRBV18 and TRBJ2-5; D is ambiguous. The CDR3 extends over 13 amino acids. V gave up 6 bases and J gave up 7 bases, with 15 bases separating them. Germline assignment: CDR1 KGHSH and CDR2 LQKENI. Here the CDR3 reads CASSLSSVGTQYF. The CDR3 bases are TGTGCCAGCTCTCTTTCGTCAGTCGGGACCCAGTACTTC.

The rearrangement uses TRBV19 and TRBJ2-1, with 8 bases lining up with TRBD1. Trimming removed 11 bases from V and 6 bases from J; junction bases left unmatched: 9. Germline CDR1 and CDR2: LNHDA and SQIVND (reference sequence). CDR3 length: 13 residues. The CDR3 sequence is CAARTGITNEQFF. The DNA for the CDR3 is TGTGCCGCCCGGACAGGGATCACCAATGAGCAGTTCTTC.

The V and J genes are TRBV5-1 and TRBJ1-1; a possible D gene is TRBD1 (5 bases). The V end lost 4 bases, the J end lost 0 bases, and 13 bases lay between the germline ends. CDR1 is SGHRS, CDR2 YFSETQ, per germline. This CDR3 is 15 amino acids long. The CDR3 coding sequence is TGCGCCAGCAGCCCCTCAGGGCTCATGAACACTGAAGCTTTCTTT. As protein: CASSPSGLMNTEAFF.